This T cell receptor beta chain was sequenced for a study of T cell responses to AZD1222 COVID-19 vaccine. Using immunoSEQ multiplex PCR, the repertoire was profiled, and TCRdb retains in-frame clones only, with some absent. The sample records 80,000 to 130,000 clones, around nine tenths being singletons. Broader study findings: CD4 TCRs covered the whole spike, strongest at regions 160-218 and 743-854.

This clone appeared once. Its antigen is unknown. This receptor was obtained from an adult in good health. The sample was peripheral blood, taken on day 0 of AZD1222 vaccination.

The CDR3 is CASSLVDAAYEQYF. The CDR3 DNA follows: TGTGCCAGCAGCTTAGTAGACGCCGCCTACGAGCAGTACTTC. The chain is built from TRBV11-2 and TRBJ2-7, with no clear D. The CDR3 length is 14 residues. V was clipped by 1 base and J by 2 bases, with 9 bases between them. The germline CDR1 and CDR2 sequences are SGHAT and FQNNGV.